This T cell receptor beta chain was sequenced in a study of T cell repertoires in cytomegalovirus infection (dated by TCRdb to the late 2010s). In terms of the full investigation: Peptide stimulations targeted recently identified HLA-C-restricted CMV epitopes, whose presentation resists viral immunomodulation, together with well-studied HLA-B-restricted epitopes. The HLA type of each donor mattered for the analysis, because public TCR beta signatures pointed to carriage of CMV infection along with the matching HLA type.

In regard to this clonotype: Its recognized antigen is unknown. No per-base quality is available; no much larger clone lies one base away.

The sequencer listed for this sample is Illumina HiSeq 1500. TCRdb reprocessing: public reads trimmed at Q25 with fastp, clones called with MiXCR, in-frame beta chains kept. When rows share a CDR3 protein, they turn into one entry using the most common DNA and genes. In all, the sample holds hundreds of thousands of distinct CDR3 sequences, and more than 25% of those were seen once. The ten largest make up around 15% of the sample. V and J are truncated by 8 bases and 10 bases respectively, leaving an intervening sequence of 11 bases. The CDR3 runs 10 residues from the cysteine to the phenylalanine. CDR3 DNA is the only sequence kept; it has 30 bases, read in frame from the first base. For CDR1 and CDR2, the germline V gene lists SNHLY and FYNNEI. The sample's treatment or condition label, decoded: in vitro stimulation with specific CMV peptide epitopes to enrich CMV-specific T cells. Study-wide findings and limitations: In both this cohort and an independent roughly 350-donor cohort, the cumulative frequency of public TCR beta family members distinguished carriers of CMV infection plus the relevant HLA type. In the ex vivo response, HLA-C-restricted CMV-specific TCR beta clonotypes were dominant, and in two of eight donors the single most frequent clonotype came from this HLA-C-restricted group.

The sequence came from a human donor in good health (CMV status not recorded). Some clones in this sample may be carry-over from other donors' samples. The rearrangement combines TRBV2 with TRBJ1-1; the D gene is not confidently resolved. The source was cultured CD8+ T cells from PBMCs, collected from culture after CMV antigen stimulation. The CDR3 is CASPPEAAFF. The DNA sequence is as follows: TGTGCCAGCCCACCGGAGGCAGCTTTCTTT.